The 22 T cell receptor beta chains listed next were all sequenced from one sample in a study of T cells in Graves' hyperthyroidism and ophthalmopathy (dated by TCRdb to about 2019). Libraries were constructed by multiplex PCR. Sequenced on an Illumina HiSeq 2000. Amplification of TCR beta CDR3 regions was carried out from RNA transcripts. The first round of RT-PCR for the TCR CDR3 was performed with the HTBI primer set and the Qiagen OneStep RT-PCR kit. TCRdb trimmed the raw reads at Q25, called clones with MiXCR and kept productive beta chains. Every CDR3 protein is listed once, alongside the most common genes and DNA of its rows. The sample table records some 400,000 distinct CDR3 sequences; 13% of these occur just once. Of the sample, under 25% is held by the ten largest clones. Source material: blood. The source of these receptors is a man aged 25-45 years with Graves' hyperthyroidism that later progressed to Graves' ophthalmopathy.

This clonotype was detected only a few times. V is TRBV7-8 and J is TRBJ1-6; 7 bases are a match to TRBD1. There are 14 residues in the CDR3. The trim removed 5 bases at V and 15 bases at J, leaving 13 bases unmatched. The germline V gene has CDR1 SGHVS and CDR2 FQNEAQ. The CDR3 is CASSMDRLSGHLHF. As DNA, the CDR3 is TGTGCCAGCAGCATGGACAGGTTGAGCGGACACCTCCACTTT. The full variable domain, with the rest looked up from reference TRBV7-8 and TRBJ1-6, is GAGVSQSPRYKVAKRGQDVALRCDPISGHVSLFWYQQALGQGPEFLTYFQNEAQLDKSGLPSDRFFAERPEGSVSTLKIQRTQQEDSAVYLCASSMDRLSGHLHFGNGTRLTVT.

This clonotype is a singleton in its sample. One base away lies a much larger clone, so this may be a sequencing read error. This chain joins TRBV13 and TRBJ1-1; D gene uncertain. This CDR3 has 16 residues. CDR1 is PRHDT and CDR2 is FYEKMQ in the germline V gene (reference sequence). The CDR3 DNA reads TGTGCCAGCAGCTCGAACCGGGCGGAACTGAACACTGAACCTTTCTTT. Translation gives CASSSNRAELNTEPFF.

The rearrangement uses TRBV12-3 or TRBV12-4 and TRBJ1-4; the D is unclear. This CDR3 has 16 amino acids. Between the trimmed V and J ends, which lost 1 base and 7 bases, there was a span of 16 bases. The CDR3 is CASSLGSGLDVEKLFF. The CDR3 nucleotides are TGTGCCAGCAGTTTAGGTAGCGGGTTAGACGTTGAAAAACTGTTTTTT.

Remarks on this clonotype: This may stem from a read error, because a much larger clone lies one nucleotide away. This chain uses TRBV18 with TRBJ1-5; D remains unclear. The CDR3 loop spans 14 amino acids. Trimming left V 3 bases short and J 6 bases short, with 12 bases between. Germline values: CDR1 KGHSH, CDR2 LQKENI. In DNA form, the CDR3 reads TGTGCCAGCTCACCGACGGTGAACACTCAGCCCCAGCATTTT. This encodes CASSPTVNTQPQHF.

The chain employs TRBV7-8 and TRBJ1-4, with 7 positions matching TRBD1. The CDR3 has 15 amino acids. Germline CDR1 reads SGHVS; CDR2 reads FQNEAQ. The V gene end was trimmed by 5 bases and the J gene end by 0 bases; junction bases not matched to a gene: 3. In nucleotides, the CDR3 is TGTGCCAGCAGCAAGACAGGGTCAACTAATGAAAAACTGTTTTTT. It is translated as CASSKTGSTNEKLFF.

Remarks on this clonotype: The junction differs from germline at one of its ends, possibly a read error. The CDR3 coding sequence is TGTGTCAGCAGTTTATCGGCGAACACTGAAGCTTTCTTT. It yields the protein CVSSLSANTEAFF. V and J are TRBV12-3 or TRBV12-4 and TRBJ1-1; D call uncertain. CDR3 size: 13 residues.

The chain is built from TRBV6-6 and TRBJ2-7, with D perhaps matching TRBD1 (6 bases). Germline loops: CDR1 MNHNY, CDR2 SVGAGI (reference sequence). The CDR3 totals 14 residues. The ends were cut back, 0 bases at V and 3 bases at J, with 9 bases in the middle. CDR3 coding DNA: TGTGCCAGCAGTTACTCACCGGACAGCTACGAGCAGTACTTC. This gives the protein CASSYSPDSYEQYF.

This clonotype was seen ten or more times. Here the CDR3 reads CSAGGNEQFF. The CDR3 DNA sequence: TGCAGCGCTGGGGGGAATGAGCAGTTCTTC. The chain uses TRBV20-1 and TRBJ2-1; D is possibly TRBD2 (6 bases). CDR3 length equals 10 residues. Germline V gives CDR1 DFQATT, CDR2 SNEGSKA (reference sequence).

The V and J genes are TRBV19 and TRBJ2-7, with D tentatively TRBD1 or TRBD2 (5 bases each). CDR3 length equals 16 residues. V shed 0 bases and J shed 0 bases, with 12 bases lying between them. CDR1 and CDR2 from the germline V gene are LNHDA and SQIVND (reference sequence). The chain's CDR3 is CASSIDLPGSSYEQYF. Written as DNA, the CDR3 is TGTGCCAGTAGTATAGATCTCCCAGGGAGCTCCTACGAGCAGTACTTC.

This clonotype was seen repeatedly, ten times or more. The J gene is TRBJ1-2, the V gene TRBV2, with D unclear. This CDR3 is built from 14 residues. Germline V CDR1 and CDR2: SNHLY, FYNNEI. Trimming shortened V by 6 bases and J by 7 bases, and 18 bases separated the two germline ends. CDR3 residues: CASRQIGRKPGYTF. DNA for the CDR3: TGTGCCAGCAGACAGATTGGCAGGAAGCCTGGCTACACCTTC.

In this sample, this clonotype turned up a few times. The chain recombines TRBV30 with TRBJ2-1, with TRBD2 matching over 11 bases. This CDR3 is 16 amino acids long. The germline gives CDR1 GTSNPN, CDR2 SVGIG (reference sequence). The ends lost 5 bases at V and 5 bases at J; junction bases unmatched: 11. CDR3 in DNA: TGTGCCTGGGGCTGGGCTAGCGGGGGGTTCGACAATGAGCAGTTCTTC. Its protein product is CAWGWASGGFDNEQFF. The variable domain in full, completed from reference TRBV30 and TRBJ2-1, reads SQTIHQWPATLVQPVGSPLSLECTVEGTSNPNLYWYRQAAGRGLQLLFYSVGIGQISSEVPQNLSASRPQDRQFILSSKKLLLSDSGFYLCAWGWASGGFDNEQFFGPGTRLTVL.

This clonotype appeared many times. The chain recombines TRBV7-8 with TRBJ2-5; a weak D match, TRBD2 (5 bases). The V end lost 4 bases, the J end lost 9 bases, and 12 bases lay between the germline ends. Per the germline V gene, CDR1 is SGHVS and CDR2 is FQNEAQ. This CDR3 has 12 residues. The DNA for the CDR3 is TGTGCCAGCAGCTCGGGGTCCCAACCCCAGTACTTC. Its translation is CASSSGSQPQYF.

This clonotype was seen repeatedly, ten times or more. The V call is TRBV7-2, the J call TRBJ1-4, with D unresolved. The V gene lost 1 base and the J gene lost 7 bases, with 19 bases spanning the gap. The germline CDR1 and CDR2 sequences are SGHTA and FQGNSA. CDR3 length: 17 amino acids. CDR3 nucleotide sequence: TGTGCCAGCAGCTTAGGCGTCTCACCCGCTATACGTGAAAAACTGTTTTTT. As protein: CASSLGVSPAIREKLFF.

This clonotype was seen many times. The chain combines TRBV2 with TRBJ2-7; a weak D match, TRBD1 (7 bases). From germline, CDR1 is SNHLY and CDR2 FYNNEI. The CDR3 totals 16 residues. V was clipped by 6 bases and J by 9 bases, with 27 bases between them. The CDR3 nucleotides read TGTGCCAGCAGAGAAACGAAAGGGGGCGGAGGGATGGGGCAGTACTTC. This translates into CASRETKGGGGMGQYF.

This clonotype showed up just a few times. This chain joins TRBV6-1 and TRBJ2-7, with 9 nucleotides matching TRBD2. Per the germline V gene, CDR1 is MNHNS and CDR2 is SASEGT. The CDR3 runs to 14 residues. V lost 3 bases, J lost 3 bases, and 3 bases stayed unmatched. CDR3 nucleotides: TGTGCCAGCAGTGACCTAGCGGGGATCTACGAGCAGTACTTC. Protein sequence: CASSDLAGIYEQYF.

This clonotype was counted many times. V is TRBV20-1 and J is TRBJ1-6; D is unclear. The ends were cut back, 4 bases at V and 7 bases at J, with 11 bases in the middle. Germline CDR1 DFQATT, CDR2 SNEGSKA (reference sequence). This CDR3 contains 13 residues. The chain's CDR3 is CSAKVIRNSPLHF. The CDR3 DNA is TGCAGTGCTAAGGTGATAAGAAATTCACCCCTCCACTTT.

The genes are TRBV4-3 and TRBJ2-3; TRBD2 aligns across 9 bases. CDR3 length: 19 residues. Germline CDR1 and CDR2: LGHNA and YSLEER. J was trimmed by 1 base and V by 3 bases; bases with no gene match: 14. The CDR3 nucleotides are TGCGCCAGCAGCCAGGGGGGGCAGAGCGGGGGGATTGGCACAGATACGCAGTATTTT. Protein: CASSQGGQSGGIGTDTQYF.

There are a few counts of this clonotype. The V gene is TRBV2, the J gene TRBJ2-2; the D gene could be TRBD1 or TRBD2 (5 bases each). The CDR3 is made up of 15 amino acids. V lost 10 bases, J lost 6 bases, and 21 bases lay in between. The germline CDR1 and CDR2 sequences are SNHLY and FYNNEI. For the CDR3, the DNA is TGTGCCATTCAGGGTGGCCAGGGACGTTCCGGGGAGCTGTTTTTT. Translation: CAIQGGQGRSGELFF.

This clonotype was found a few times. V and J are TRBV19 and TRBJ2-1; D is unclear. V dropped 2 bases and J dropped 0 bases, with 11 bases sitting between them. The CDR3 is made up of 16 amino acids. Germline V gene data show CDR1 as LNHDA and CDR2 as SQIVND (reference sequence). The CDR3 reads CASSIKGRGSYNEQFF. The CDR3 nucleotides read TGTGCCAGTAGTATAAAGGGCCGAGGCTCCTACAATGAGCAGTTCTTC.

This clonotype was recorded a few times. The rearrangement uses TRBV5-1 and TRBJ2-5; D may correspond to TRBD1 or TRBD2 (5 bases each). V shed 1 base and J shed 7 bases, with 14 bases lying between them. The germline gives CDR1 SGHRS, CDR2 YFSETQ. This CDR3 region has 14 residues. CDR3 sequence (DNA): TGCGCCAGCAGCTTGTGGGGGTCCCGGGGGACCCAGTACTTC. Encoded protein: CASSLWGSRGTQYF.

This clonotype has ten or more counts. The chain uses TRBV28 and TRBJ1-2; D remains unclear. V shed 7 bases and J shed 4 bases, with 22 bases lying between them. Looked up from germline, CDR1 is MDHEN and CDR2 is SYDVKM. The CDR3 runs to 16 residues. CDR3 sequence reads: CASKPGSPNSLYGYTF. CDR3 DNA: TGTGCCAGCAAACCCGGGTCGCCAAACTCTCTCTATGGCTACACCTTC.

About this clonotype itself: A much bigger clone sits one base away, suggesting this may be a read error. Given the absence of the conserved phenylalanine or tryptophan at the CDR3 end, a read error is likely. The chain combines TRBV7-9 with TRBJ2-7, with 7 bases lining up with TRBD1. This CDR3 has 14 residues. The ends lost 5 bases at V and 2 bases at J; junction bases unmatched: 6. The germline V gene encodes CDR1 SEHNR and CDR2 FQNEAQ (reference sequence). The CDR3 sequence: CASSPRGLPYEQYL. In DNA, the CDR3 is TGTGCCAGCAGCCCAAGGGGGCTTCCCTACGAGCAGTACTTG.